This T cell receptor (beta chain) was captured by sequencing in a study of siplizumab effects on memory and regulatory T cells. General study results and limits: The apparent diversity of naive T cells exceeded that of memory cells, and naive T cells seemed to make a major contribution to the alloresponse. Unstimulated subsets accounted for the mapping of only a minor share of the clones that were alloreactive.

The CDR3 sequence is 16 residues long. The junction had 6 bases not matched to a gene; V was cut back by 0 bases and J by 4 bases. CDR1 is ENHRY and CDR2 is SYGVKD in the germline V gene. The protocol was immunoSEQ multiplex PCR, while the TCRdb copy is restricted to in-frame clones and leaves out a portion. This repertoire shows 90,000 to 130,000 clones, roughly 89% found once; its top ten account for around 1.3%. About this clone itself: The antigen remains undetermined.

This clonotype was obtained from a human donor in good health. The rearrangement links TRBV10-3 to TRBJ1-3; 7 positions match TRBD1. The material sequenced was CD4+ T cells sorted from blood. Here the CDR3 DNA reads TGTGCCATCAGTGAGTCGACAGGGAGGATCGGAAACACCATATATTTT. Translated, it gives CAISESTGRIGNTIYF.